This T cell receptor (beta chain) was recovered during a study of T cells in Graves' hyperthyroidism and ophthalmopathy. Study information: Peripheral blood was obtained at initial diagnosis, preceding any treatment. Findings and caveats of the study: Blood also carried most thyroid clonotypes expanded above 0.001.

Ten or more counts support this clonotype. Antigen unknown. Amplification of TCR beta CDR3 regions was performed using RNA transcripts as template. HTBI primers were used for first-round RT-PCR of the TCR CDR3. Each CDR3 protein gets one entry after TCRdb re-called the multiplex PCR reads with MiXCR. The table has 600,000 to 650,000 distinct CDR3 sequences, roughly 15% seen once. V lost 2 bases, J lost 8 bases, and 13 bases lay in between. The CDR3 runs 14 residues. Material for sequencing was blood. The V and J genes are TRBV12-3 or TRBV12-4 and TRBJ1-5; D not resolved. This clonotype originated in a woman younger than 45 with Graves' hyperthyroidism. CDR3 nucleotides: TGTGCCAGCAGTTTACCATCCATTCTGGAGCCCCAGCATTTT. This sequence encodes CASSLPSILEPQHF.